This entry lists 25 T cell receptor beta chains sequenced from one sample in a study of human T cells and chemical hapten exposure. Time point: pre-sensitization, week 0. The sample's treatment: therapeutic diphenylcyclopropenone sensitization with weekly scalp DPC. TCRdb reprocessed the RACE reads via MiXCR and lists one record per CDR3 protein. Here the sample spans 250,000 or so distinct CDR3 sequences, just under 8% being singletons. This material consisted of whole blood, taken in connection with sensitization to the hapten diphenylcyclopropenone (DPC). The origin of the receptors is a man between 18 and 35 years old with alopecia areata. Some clones in this sample may be carry-over from other donors' samples.

This clonotype was picked up a small number of times. The chain employs TRBV2 and TRBJ1-5, with D perhaps matching TRBD1 (5 bases). The V end was cut by 7 bases, the J end by 4 bases, with 26 bases between. The CDR3 runs to 18 residues. Germline V CDR1 and CDR2: SNHLY, FYNNEI. The CDR3, as DNA: TGTGCCAGCAAGGGAGGTCGGCCAGGGCTCTTCCAGAATCAGCCCCAGCATTTT. It is translated as CASKGGRPGLFQNQPQHF.

This clonotype was picked up a small number of times. The chain uses TRBV12-3 or TRBV12-4 and TRBJ1-6; D call uncertain. The V gene lost 5 bases and the J gene lost 7 bases, with 12 bases spanning the gap. The CDR3 loop spans 14 amino acids. This CDR3 reads CASSRGRRNSPLHF. CDR3 bases: TGTGCCAGCAGTCGCGGACGGCGAAATTCACCCCTCCACTTT.

The chain recombines TRBV28 with TRBJ2-1, with TRBD2 matching over 9 bases. This CDR3 comprises 14 residues. V shed 7 bases and J 4 bases; nucleotides not matched to a gene: 5. Germline lookup yields CDR1 MDHEN and CDR2 SYDVKM. The DNA of the CDR3 is TGTGCCAGCAAAGTAGCGGGGGAGTACAATGAGCAGTTCTTC. It encodes CASKVAGEYNEQFF.

This clonotype has a handful of counts. V usage is TRBV4-3 and J usage is TRBJ2-1, with a weak D call TRBD1 (6 bases). The CDR3 extends over 15 amino acids. Deletions cut 0 bases from V and 4 bases from J, with 10 bases between. Germline values: CDR1 LGHNA, CDR2 YSLEER. The chain's CDR3 is CASSQDQDSYNEQFF. CDR3 coding DNA: TGCGCCAGCAGCCAAGATCAGGACAGTTACAATGAGCAGTTCTTC.

The chain has TRBV4-3 and TRBJ1-6, with D possibly matching TRBD1 (6 bases). CDR3 length: 16 residues. Germline values: CDR1 LGHNA, CDR2 YSLEER. V was cut by 0 bases and J by 9 bases, with 15 bases left in between. CDR3 nucleotide sequence: TGCGCCAGCAGCCAAGATAGGACAGAGTTAGCTTCACCCCTCCACTTT. Amino acids: CASSQDRTELASPLHF.

This clonotype was observed a handful of times. The V and J genes are TRBV7-9 and TRBJ2-1, with no clear D. The CDR3 sequence is 15 residues long. Germline values: CDR1 SEHNR, CDR2 FQNEAQ (reference sequence). V was shortened by 5 bases and J by 2 bases, with 13 bases between the two germline ends. Here the CDR3 DNA reads TGTGCCAGCAGCCAAATGTGGGTCCCCTACAATGAGCAGTTCTTC. It codes for CASSQMWVPYNEQFF.

This clonotype was seen more than once but under ten times. This rearrangement joins TRBV29-1 to TRBJ2-5, with D possibly TRBD2 on 6 matching bases. CDR1 and CDR2 from the germline V gene are SQVTM and ANQGSEA. The CDR3 contains 13 residues. Trimming shortened V by 7 bases and J by 2 bases, and 14 bases separated the two germline ends. For the CDR3, the DNA is TGCAGCGCCCGTGGGGGGATTCAAGAGACCCAGTACTTC. Translating it yields CSARGGIQETQYF.

This clonotype was counted a few times. CDR3 bases: TGTGCCAGCAGCGCGACAGGGTACAATGAGCAGTTCTTC. This translates into CASSATGYNEQFF. The chain carries TRBV9 and TRBJ2-1, with 7 bases fitting TRBD1. The CDR3 totals 13 residues. Per germline, CDR1 SGDLS and CDR2 YYNGEE. J was trimmed by 4 bases and V by 3 bases; bases with no gene match: 1.

Ten or more counts support this clonotype. The rearrangement joins TRBV28 to TRBJ1-6; TRBD1 matches 9 bases. Germline CDR1 is MDHEN and CDR2 is SYDVKM. The CDR3 extends over 15 amino acids. V shed 5 bases, J shed 4 bases, and the junction held 3 bases outside the gene matches. The CDR3 loop is CASSAGTGYNSPLHF. In DNA, the CDR3 is TGTGCCAGCAGTGCCGGGACAGGGTATAATTCACCCCTCCACTTT.

The CDR3 DNA reads as TGTGCCAGCAGCTTAGCTGCGGACAGGGGCAGCAATCAGCCCCAGCATTTT. Translated: CASSLAADRGSNQPQHF. The V gene is TRBV7-8, the J gene TRBJ1-5, with 9 bases identical to TRBD1. The trim removed 0 bases at V and 1 base at J, leaving 4 bases unmatched. The CDR3 runs 17 residues. Germline V CDR1 and CDR2: SGHVS, FQNEAQ.

The chain carries TRBV15 and TRBJ1-3; D is unclear. The CDR3 covers 16 residues. Trimming left V 0 bases short and J 6 bases short, with 15 bases between. Per the germline V gene, CDR1 is LNHNV and CDR2 is YYDKDF (reference sequence). As DNA, the CDR3 is TGTGCCACCAGCAGAGATCGGCTCCTTCTGGCAAACACCATATATTTT. Its protein product is CATSRDRLLLANTIYF.

In its sample, this clonotype was seen a few times. As DNA, the CDR3 is TGCGCCAGCAGCCGCGTACCCCTTTGGACAGATAGCAATCAGCCCCAGCATTTT. Protein: CASSRVPLWTDSNQPQHF. V usage is TRBV4-3 and J usage is TRBJ1-5; D perhaps matches TRBD1 (6 bases). The CDR3 has 18 residues. Trimming cost V 4 bases and J 0 bases, with 19 bases left between them. Germline assignment: CDR1 LGHNA and CDR2 YSLEER.

This clonotype was seen at least ten times. The V call is TRBV5-1, the J call TRBJ1-3; D is possibly TRBD1 (5 bases). The CDR3 contains 14 residues. CDR1 and CDR2 (germline): SGHRS, YFSETQ. The ends were cut back, 3 bases at V and 9 bases at J, with 16 bases in the middle. DNA of the CDR3: TGCGCCAGCAGCTCGGACCTACCGAGGGGCACCATATATTTT. Translating gives CASSSDLPRGTIYF.

The J gene is TRBJ2-1, the V gene TRBV3-1; D is uncertain. V was trimmed by 0 bases and J by 1 base, leaving 10 bases between them. Germline V gene data show CDR1 as LGHDT and CDR2 as YNNKEL (reference sequence). The CDR3 totals 16 residues. CDR3 DNA sequence: TGTGCCAGCAGCCAAGATATGGGCAAGTCCTACAATGAGCAGTTCTTC. Translated, it gives CASSQDMGKSYNEQFF.

This clonotype was found a few times. This chain connects TRBV6-5 to TRBJ1-2, with 7 bases lining up with TRBD1. This CDR3 comprises 13 residues. Per the germline V gene, CDR1 is MNHEY and CDR2 is SVGAGI. V lost 5 bases to trimming and J lost 7 bases; unmatched junction nucleotides: 7. CDR3 loop: CASSLGGASGYTF. The DNA of the CDR3 is TGTGCCAGCAGTCTAGGGGGCGCCTCTGGCTACACCTTC.

This clonotype was observed a handful of times. The CDR3 is CAIGRQGFIETQYF. The CDR3 coding sequence is TGTGCCATCGGGAGACAGGGGTTTATAGAGACCCAGTACTTC. V is TRBV10-3 and J is TRBJ2-5, with 8 nucleotides matching TRBD1. The V gene's germline CDR1 is ENHRY and CDR2 SYGVKD. Germline trimming cut 8 bases from V and 4 bases from J; bases unmatched to any gene: 9. This CDR3 is built from 14 residues.

The chain joins TRBV5-1 to TRBJ2-1; D possibly corresponds to TRBD1 (6 bases). The CDR3 spans 16 residues. V was pared by 2 bases and J by 6 bases, with 18 bases between. The germline gives CDR1 SGHRS, CDR2 YFSETQ. The CDR3 sequence is CASSFLGRGAANEQFF. CDR3 sequence (DNA): TGCGCCAGCAGCTTTCTTGGCAGGGGAGCGGCCAATGAGCAGTTCTTC.

This clonotype was seen at least ten times. The V call is TRBV6-2 or TRBV6-3, the J call TRBJ1-2; 9 nucleotides match TRBD1. The CDR3 spans 14 residues. The germline CDR1 and CDR2 sequences are MNHEY and SVGEGT. V lost 5 bases to trimming and J lost 4 bases; unmatched junction nucleotides: 5. The CDR3 loop reads CASSNDRGAYGYTF. The CDR3 DNA is TGTGCCAGCAGTAACGACAGGGGGGCCTATGGCTACACCTTC.

The sample holds a few counts of this clonotype. The rearrangement joins TRBV2 to TRBJ1-2; D is unresolved. CDR1 and CDR2 from the germline V gene are SNHLY and FYNNEI. V was shortened by 6 bases and J by 9 bases, with 20 bases between the two germline ends. The CDR3 consists of 14 residues. This CDR3 is CASRDDGSAFSYTF. The DNA for the CDR3 is TGTGCCAGCAGGGACGACGGGTCGGCGTTTAGCTACACCTTC.

The chain combines TRBV20-1 with TRBJ2-1; the D is unclear. Trimming left V 5 bases short and J 0 bases short, with 8 bases between. The CDR3 runs to 13 residues. From germline, CDR1 is DFQATT and CDR2 SNEGSKA (reference sequence). As DNA, the CDR3 is TGCAGTGCTCTGCGTAGCTCCTACAATGAGCAGTTCTTC. It encodes CSALRSSYNEQFF.

The chain employs TRBV20-1 and TRBJ1-5, with TRBD1 identical over 7 bases. Trimming at V came to 6 bases and at J to 2 bases, leaving 4 bases not matched to a gene. This CDR3 spans 13 amino acids. CDR1 DFQATT and CDR2 SNEGSKA come from the germline V gene (reference sequence). The CDR3 region has the DNA TGCAGTGCACCCGACAGGGGCAATCAGCCCCAGCATTTT. Amino acid sequence: CSAPDRGNQPQHF.

In its sample, this clonotype was seen a few times. This rearrangement joins TRBV7-2 to TRBJ2-3, with 11 bases matching TRBD2. The germline V gene has CDR1 SGHTA and CDR2 FQGNSA. V was clipped by 0 bases and J by 1 base; unmatched bases: 0. CDR3 length equals 16 residues. CDR3 sequence reads: CASSLALAGGTDTQYF. The CDR3 DNA reads TGTGCCAGCAGCTTAGCACTAGCGGGGGGCACAGATACGCAGTATTTT.

This clonotype was picked up many times. This chain uses TRBV10-3 with TRBJ2-7; 8 nucleotides match TRBD1. Trimming cost V 7 bases and J 2 bases; bases outside gene matches: 10. There are 15 residues in the CDR3. Germline assignment: CDR1 ENHRY and CDR2 SYGVKD. CDR3 in DNA: TGTGCCATCAAACGAGACAGGGGTCAAACCTACGAGCAGTACTTC. The encoded protein is CAIKRDRGQTYEQYF.

The V and J genes are TRBV2 and TRBJ1-5; a possible D gene is TRBD1 (5 bases). The germline V gene has CDR1 SNHLY and CDR2 FYNNEI. The CDR3 has 15 amino acids. The germline V and J ends were trimmed by 2 bases and 1 base, with 9 bases remaining between them. In DNA form, the CDR3 reads TGTGCCAGCAGTGAACAGGGTTGGAGCAATCAGCCCCAGCATTTT. Residues: CASSEQGWSNQPQHF.

The chain uses TRBV7-9 and TRBJ1-2; the D is unclear. CDR3 length: 12 residues. Germline assignment: CDR1 SEHNR and CDR2 FQNEAQ (reference sequence). The ends were cut back, 3 bases at V and 8 bases at J, with 10 bases in the middle. The CDR3 loop reads CASSFAPEGYTF. In DNA form, the CDR3 reads TGTGCCAGCAGCTTTGCTCCGGAAGGCTACACCTTC.